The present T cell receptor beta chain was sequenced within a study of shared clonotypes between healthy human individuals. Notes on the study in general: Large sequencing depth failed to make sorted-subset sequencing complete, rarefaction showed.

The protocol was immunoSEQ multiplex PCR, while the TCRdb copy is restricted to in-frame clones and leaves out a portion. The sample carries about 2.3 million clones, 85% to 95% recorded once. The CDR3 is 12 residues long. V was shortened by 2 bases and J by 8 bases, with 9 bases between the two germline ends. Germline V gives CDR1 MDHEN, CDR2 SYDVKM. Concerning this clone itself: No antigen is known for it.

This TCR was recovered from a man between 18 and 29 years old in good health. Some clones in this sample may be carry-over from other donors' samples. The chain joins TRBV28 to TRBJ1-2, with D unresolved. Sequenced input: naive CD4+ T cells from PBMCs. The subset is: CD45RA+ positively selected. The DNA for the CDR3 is TGTGCCAGCAGTTTAACTGATTTGGGCTACACCTTC. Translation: CASSLTDLGYTF.